This entry features one T cell receptor (beta chain) sequence. This entry comes from a study of blood T cell repertoires in COVID-19. On the study more broadly: The United States, Italy and Spain provided the acute and convalescent COVID-19 samples. T cells, B-cell-depleted T cells, or PBMCs supplied cDNA or gDNA.

Methods used by the authors: By means of reference gene primer amplification, nucleated cell counts were estimated. TCRdb's copy holds only in-frame clones and misses some; the assay was immunoSEQ multiplex PCR. Clone size and V and J calls were adopted from that table, with D and trimming inferred from the DNA. This table has under 200,000 clones, approximately 90% appearing once. Trimming took 4 bases from V and 2 from J, leaving 12 bases between them. Germline V gene sequence: CDR1 MDHEN, CDR2 SYDVKM. CDR3 size: 15 residues. The V and J genes are TRBV28 and TRBJ1-3; TRBD1 is a possible D gene (6 bases). This receptor was obtained from a man between 60 and 70 years old with active or convalescent COVID-19. The sequenced sample was peripheral blood. The CDR3 here is CASSSRGATGNTIYF. For the CDR3, the DNA is TGTGCCAGCAGTTCCAGGGGTGCAACTGGAAACACCATATATTTT.